This entry lists 27 T cell receptor beta chains sequenced from one sample in a study of shared clonotypes between healthy human individuals. The table came from immunoSEQ multiplex PCR; TCRdb's copy has only in-frame clones and leaves some out. The table shows 400,000 to 550,000 clones, with 79% occurring only once. The sequenced material came from PBMCs. Receptor source: a middle-aged woman in good health. Some clones in this sample may be carry-over from other donors' samples.

The V call is TRBV11-2, the J call TRBJ1-1; D gene ambiguous. CDR1 is SGHAT and CDR2 is FQNNGV in the germline V gene. This CDR3 is built from 13 residues. Trimming took off 5 bases at V and 3 bases at J, with 10 bases between the two ends. The DNA for the CDR3 is TGTGCCAGCAGCCCCCAGGATTACACTGAAGCTTTCTTT. It encodes CASSPQDYTEAFF.

This chain links TRBV18 with TRBJ1-5; D unclear. The CDR3 consists of 14 residues. Germline V gene sequence: CDR1 KGHSH, CDR2 LQKENI. V lost 4 bases, J lost 6 bases, and 13 bases lay in between. CDR3 protein: CASSLGLDGQPQHF. CDR3 sequence (DNA): TGTGCCAGCTCACTCGGGCTTGATGGTCAGCCCCAGCATTTT.

The V and J genes are TRBV18 and TRBJ2-2; 9 nucleotides align to TRBD2. Germline loops: CDR1 KGHSH, CDR2 LQKENI. The CDR3 sequence is 16 residues long. V shed 2 bases, J shed 4 bases, and the junction held 5 bases outside the gene matches. DNA of the CDR3: TGTGCCAGCTCACCAGCGGGAGGGCCGAGCACCGGGGAGCTGTTTTTT. It yields the protein CASSPAGGPSTGELFF.

The chain has TRBV5-6 and TRBJ1-2; D call uncertain. There are 13 residues in the CDR3. V lost 0 bases and J lost 4, with 7 bases in between. Germline V gene data show CDR1 as SGHDT and CDR2 as YYEEEE. The CDR3 spells CASSLDQLYGYTF. For the CDR3, the DNA is TGTGCCAGCAGCTTGGATCAGCTCTATGGCTACACCTTC.

On this clone itself: This same CDR3 is encoded by further DNA sequences in the sample. CDR3 in amino acids: CAISPSSYEQYF. The CDR3 bases are TGTGCCATCAGCCCTTCCTCCTACGAGCAGTACTTC. The chain carries TRBV10-3 and TRBJ2-7; D is ambiguous. Trimming removed 6 bases at V and 0 bases at J, with 6 bases between. CDR3 size: 12 residues. Germline CDR1 is ENHRY and CDR2 is SYGVKD.

This clone showed up just a few times. The genes are TRBV9 and TRBJ2-1, with 10 positions matching TRBD2. This CDR3 region has 15 residues. Germline CDR1 SGDLS, CDR2 YYNGEE. Trimming cost V 5 bases and J 4 bases; bases outside gene matches: 6. CDR3 region: CASSQAGGLYNEQFF. The CDR3 DNA reads as TGTGCCAGCAGTCAAGCGGGAGGGCTATACAATGAGCAGTTCTTC.

The V call is TRBV6-1, the J call TRBJ2-7, with 7 bases identical to TRBD1. The V gene's germline CDR1 is MNHNS and CDR2 SASEGT. Trimming cost V 10 bases and J 0 bases; bases outside gene matches: 6. The CDR3 consists of 13 residues. Here the CDR3 reads CATTTGSSYEQYF. In DNA, the CDR3 is TGTGCCACCACGACAGGGAGCTCCTACGAGCAGTACTTC.

This clone was observed a few times. The gene calls are TRBV5-5 and TRBJ2-7; D remains ambiguous. This CDR3 region has 12 residues. Germline-derived CDR1 and CDR2 are SGHKS and YYEKEE (reference sequence). V lost 2 bases to trimming and J lost 4 bases, with 7 bases between them. The CDR3 loop is CASSFGSYEQYF. The CDR3 nucleotides read TGTGCCAGCAGCTTCGGCAGTTACGAGCAGTACTTC.

The chain recombines TRBV6-5 with TRBJ1-1; D gene unclear. Trimming left V 6 bases short and J 6 bases short, with 8 bases between. The CDR3 length is 11 residues. Germline CDR1 is MNHEY and CDR2 is SVGAGI. The CDR3 coding sequence is TGTGCCAGCAGCCGTGACTCTGAAGCTTTCTTT. Translation gives CASSRDSEAFF.

The chain links TRBV27 to TRBJ1-3; D is uncertain. The germline gives CDR1 MNHEY, CDR2 SMNVEV (reference sequence). The V and J ends lost 6 bases and 4 bases respectively, with 10 bases between them. The CDR3 has 13 amino acids. In DNA form, the CDR3 reads TGTGCCAGCAGCCCGCGGGTGGGAAACACCATATATTTT. It translates to CASSPRVGNTIYF.

The chain combines TRBV9 with TRBJ1-2, with 7 bases fitting TRBD1. V shed 1 base, J shed 4 bases, and the junction held 10 bases outside the gene matches. Germline assignment: CDR1 SGDLS and CDR2 YYNGEE. This CDR3 contains 16 residues. The CDR3 sequence is CASSVRGTGVAYGYTF. CDR3 bases: TGTGCCAGCAGCGTAAGGGGAACAGGGGTTGCCTATGGCTACACCTTC.

CDR3 sequence: CASSTSDGRNQPQHF. In DNA, the CDR3 is TGTGCCAGCAGCACCTCAGACGGGCGCAATCAGCCCCAGCATTTT. The chain carries TRBV9 and TRBJ1-5; no firm D call. Trimming stripped 4 bases from V and 2 bases from J, with 13 bases between. CDR3 length: 15 amino acids. Germline CDR1 and CDR2: SGDLS and YYNGEE.

This clone came up a few times. This sequence joins TRBV11-2 and TRBJ2-1, with D maybe TRBD1 (6 bases). This CDR3 is built from 16 residues. With 5 bases removed from V and 6 bases from J, the gap between germline ends came to 20 bases. The germline V gene encodes CDR1 SGHAT and CDR2 FQNNGV. The CDR3 spells CASSLRADRSFNEQFF. CDR3 sequence (DNA): TGTGCCAGCAGCCTACGGGCGGACAGATCATTCAATGAGCAGTTCTTC.

The chain uses TRBV7-7 and TRBJ1-5; D uncertain. V lost 1 base and J 0 bases, leaving 1 base between the germline ends. The CDR3 consists of 13 residues. CDR1 and CDR2 (germline): SSHAT, FNYEAQ (reference sequence). CDR3 loop: CASSLDSNQPQHF. The DNA for the CDR3 is TGTGCCAGCAGCTTAGATAGCAATCAGCCCCAGCATTTT.

This chain uses TRBV6-1 with TRBJ2-2; D may be TRBD1 (5 bases). Germline V gene data show CDR1 as MNHNS and CDR2 as SASEGT. Trimming removed 0 bases at V and 6 bases at J, with 8 bases between. The CDR3 runs 14 residues. The CDR3, as DNA: TGTGCCAGCAGTGAAGCGCCAGGGCCCGGGGAGCTGTTTTTT. Its protein is CASSEAPGPGELFF.

The rearrangement links TRBV6-1 to TRBJ1-2, with D uncertain. Per germline, CDR1 MNHNS and CDR2 SASEGT. Between the trimmed V and J ends, which lost 6 bases and 0 bases, there was a span of 14 bases. The CDR3 covers 15 residues. The CDR3 protein is CASRTEWGANYGYTF. CDR3 bases: TGTGCCAGCAGAACGGAATGGGGAGCTAACTATGGCTACACCTTC.

Only a few counts were recorded for this clone. The chain combines TRBV12-1 with TRBJ2-7; the D call TRBD2 from the table was never checked on the DNA. TRBV12-1 is tagged as a pseudogene. This CDR3 is 17 amino acids long. CDR3 DNA: TGTGCCAGCAGCCTGGCTGGAGATAGCGGTAACTCCTACGAGCAGTACTTC. Translated, it gives CASSLAGDSGNSYEQYF.

This chain uses TRBV11-2 with TRBJ1-1; D unresolved. Germline CDR1 SGHAT, CDR2 FQNNGV. V was pared by 7 bases and J by 0 bases, with 6 bases between. This CDR3 is built from 12 residues. The chain's CDR3 is CASIGMNTEAFF. The CDR3, as DNA: TGTGCCAGCATCGGGATGAACACTGAAGCTTTCTTT.

The chain employs TRBV11-3 and TRBJ2-1; 8 bases are a match to TRBD1. Trimming took 1 base from V and 8 from J; bases not matched to a gene: 13. This CDR3 comprises 17 residues. CDR1 is SGHNT, CDR2 YENEEA, per germline. The DNA for the CDR3 is TGTGCCAGCAGCTTAGCCACGCTGCGACAGGGGAATGATGAGCAGTTCTTC. Translation: CASSLATLRQGNDEQFF.

Written as DNA, the CDR3 is TGTGCCTGGAGCCGGGACAGGATGAACACTGAAGCTTTCTTT. Translating gives CAWSRDRMNTEAFF. The rearrangement uses TRBV30 and TRBJ1-1, with TRBD1 matching over 8 bases. CDR1 and CDR2 from the germline V gene are GTSNPN and SVGIG (reference sequence). The CDR3 extends over 14 amino acids. The ends lost 3 bases at V and 0 bases at J; junction bases unmatched: 3.

Regarding this clone: This sample also contains other DNA sequences that code for the same CDR3. The chain couples TRBV5-4 to TRBJ1-2; D not resolved. With 4 bases removed from V and 4 bases from J, the gap between germline ends came to 8 bases. Per germline, CDR1 SGHNT and CDR2 YYREEE (reference sequence). The CDR3 has 12 residues. CDR3 nucleotides: TGTGCCAGCAGCGCTGGGTCCTATGGCTACACCTTC. It yields the protein CASSAGSYGYTF. The variable domain in full, completed from reference TRBV5-4 and TRBJ1-2, reads ETGVTQSPTHLIKTRGQQVTLRCSSQSGHNTVSWYQQALGQGPQFIFQYYREEENGRGNFPPRFSGLQFPNYSSELNVNALELDDSALYLCASSAGSYGYTFGSGTRLTVV.

The chain has TRBV6-5 and TRBJ2-5; D is uncertain. V was clipped by 0 bases and J by 1 base, with 6 bases between them. The CDR3 has 14 amino acids. Germline CDR1 and CDR2: MNHEY and SVGAGI. CDR3 loop: CASSYSQVQETQYF. DNA of the CDR3: TGTGCCAGCAGTTACTCCCAGGTCCAAGAGACCCAGTACTTC.

For the CDR3, the DNA is TGTGCCAGTAGTCCGGGACTGCAATACAATGAGCAGTTCTTC. It specifies CASSPGLQYNEQFF. This rearrangement joins TRBV19 to TRBJ2-1; D might be TRBD2 (6 bases). Trimming stripped 5 bases from V and 4 bases from J, with 12 bases between. The CDR3 runs to 14 residues. Germline CDR1 is LNHDA and CDR2 is SQIVND (reference sequence).

The CDR3 here is CASSPRVVNTEAFF. CDR3 DNA: TGTGCCAGCTCACCACGTGTGGTGAACACTGAAGCTTTCTTT. This chain joins TRBV18 and TRBJ1-1; the D is unclear. Germline CDR1 KGHSH, CDR2 LQKENI. The CDR3 consists of 14 residues. Between the trimmed V and J ends, which lost 1 base and 0 bases, there was a span of 6 bases.

This clone was recorded a few times. This chain uses TRBV11-1 with TRBJ1-4; possible D gene TRBD1, 5 bases. Germline-derived CDR1 and CDR2 are SGHAT and FQDESV (reference sequence). The V end was cut by 4 bases, the J end by 8 bases, with 17 bases between. CDR3 length equals 15 residues. CDR3 sequence reads: CASSSGTAAREKLFF. In nucleotides, the CDR3 is TGTGCCAGCAGCTCAGGGACGGCCGCTCGGGAAAAACTGTTTTTT.

This clone appeared once. The rearrangement joins TRBV10-3 to TRBJ2-7; 10 bases line up with TRBD2. J gave up 4 bases and V 0 bases, and 3 bases lay outside the gene matches. CDR1 is ENHRY and CDR2 is SYGVKD in the germline V gene. This CDR3 region has 15 residues. The DNA of the CDR3 is TGTGCCATCAGTGAGTCCGTACTAGCGGGATACGAGCAGTACTTC. It codes for CAISESVLAGYEQYF.

The J gene is TRBJ1-1, the V gene TRBV5-8; 10 bases match TRBD1. V gave up 4 bases and J gave up 8 bases; unmatched junction bases: 11. Germline CDR1 reads SGHTS; CDR2 reads YDEGEE. The CDR3 contains 15 residues. In DNA, the CDR3 is TGTGCCAGCAGCGGGGGACAGGGGCCGGCCGAAGAAGCTTTCTTT. Residues: CASSGGQGPAEEAFF.